Below are 21 T cell receptor beta chains sequenced from a single sample in a study of T cell changes during pregnancy in multiple sclerosis. Measured with immunoSEQ multiplex PCR; TCRdb has only the in-frame clones, and not every one. The sample contains fewer than 75,000 clones, roughly nine tenths of which appear only once. The material was CD8+ T cells from peripheral blood mononuclear cells, obtained before pregnancy. Receptors were obtained from a female donor with multiple sclerosis, enrolled in a pregnancy study.

This chain connects TRBV6-5 to TRBJ2-1, with 10 positions matching TRBD1. The CDR3 covers 16 residues. V trimming: 0 bases; J trimming: 5 bases; junction bases outside the gene matches: 4. Germline V gene sequence: CDR1 MNHEY, CDR2 SVGAGI. The chain's CDR3 is CASSYSTGGWNNEQFF. CDR3 bases: TGTGCCAGCAGTTACTCGACAGGGGGCTGGAACAATGAGCAGTTCTTC.

The rearrangement joins TRBV2 to TRBJ2-1; TRBD1 matches 7 bases. The trim removed 10 bases at V and 4 bases at J, leaving 13 bases unmatched. CDR3 size: 15 residues. Germline V gives CDR1 SNHLY, CDR2 FYNNEI. In DNA form, the CDR3 reads TGTGCCACCTCACTTGGGACAGTTCTTTACAATGAGCAGTTCTTC. Translating it yields CATSLGTVLYNEQFF.

The gene calls are TRBV4-1 and TRBJ1-1; no definite D call. The CDR3 covers 15 residues. V was clipped by 0 bases and J by 0 bases, with 8 bases between them. In germline, CDR1 is MGHRA, CDR2 YSYEKL. This CDR3 reads CASSQEAGLNTEAFF. The CDR3, as DNA: TGCGCCAGCAGCCAAGAAGCGGGGTTGAACACTGAAGCTTTCTTT.

V is TRBV19 and J is TRBJ1-6, with 8 bases lining up with TRBD1. CDR3 length equals 15 residues. The germline V gene has CDR1 LNHDA and CDR2 SQIVND (reference sequence). With V trimmed by 6 bases and J by 8 bases, 9 bases remained unmatched. Here the CDR3 reads CASSRQGHDDSPLHF. CDR3 bases: TGTGCCAGTAGCAGACAGGGGCATGATGATTCACCCCTCCACTTT.

The V call is TRBV2, the J call TRBJ1-2; 10 nucleotides agree with TRBD1. The germline V gene encodes CDR1 SNHLY and CDR2 FYNNEI. J was trimmed by 5 bases and V by 6 bases; bases with no gene match: 6. The CDR3 has 14 amino acids. The CDR3 DNA follows: TGTGCCAGCAGACCCGGGACAGGGGAATATGGCTACACCTTC. Translated, it gives CASRPGTGEYGYTF.

The rearrangement uses TRBV19 and TRBJ1-1, with TRBD1 identical over 7 bases. The germline V gene has CDR1 LNHDA and CDR2 SQIVND (reference sequence). The V and J ends lost 5 bases and 4 bases, in that order; junction bases with no gene match: 4. This CDR3 region has 13 residues. DNA of the CDR3: TGTGCCAGTAGTTCAGGGGGGCTCACTGAAGCTTTCTTT. Translating it yields CASSSGGLTEAFF.

This rearrangement joins TRBV15 to TRBJ1-5, with 7 bases fitting TRBD1. The CDR3 is 15 residues long. Per the germline V gene, CDR1 is LNHNV and CDR2 is YYDKDF (reference sequence). The trim removed 1 base at V and 8 bases at J, leaving 8 bases unmatched. CDR3 loop: CATSRVRQGPEPQHF. CDR3 coding DNA: TGTGCCACCAGCAGAGTGAGACAGGGCCCTGAGCCCCAGCATTTT.

This chain joins TRBV25-1 and TRBJ1-1, with D hard to call. The germline gives CDR1 MGHDK, CDR2 SYGVNS. The ends were cut back, 4 bases at V and 5 bases at J, with 11 bases in the middle. There are 13 residues in the CDR3. The CDR3 nucleotides are TGTGCCAGCAGTGGGGTGGTGGAGACTGAAGCTTTCTTT. Translating gives CASSGVVETEAFF.

This clone has just one count. This rearrangement joins TRBV14 to TRBJ2-1, with D perhaps TRBD2 (5 bases). Germline CDR1 reads SGHDN; CDR2 reads FVKESK. This CDR3 comprises 14 residues. The V end was cut by 4 bases, the J end by 4 bases, with 11 bases between. CDR3 sequence reads: CASSPPRGYNEQFF. The DNA of the CDR3 is TGTGCCAGCAGCCCCCCCCGAGGGTACAATGAGCAGTTCTTC.

V gene TRBV2 combines with J gene TRBJ1-5, with a tentative D call TRBD1 (5 bases). Looked up from germline, CDR1 is SNHLY and CDR2 is FYNNEI. The CDR3 sequence is 15 residues long. Between the trimmed V and J ends, which lost 0 bases and 4 bases, there was a span of 10 bases. This CDR3 is CASSEAGGENQPQHF. As DNA, the CDR3 is TGTGCCAGCAGTGAAGCAGGAGGGGAGAATCAGCCCCAGCATTTT.

The V gene is TRBV5-4, the J gene TRBJ1-2; D perhaps matches TRBD1 (5 bases). Germline loops: CDR1 SGHNT, CDR2 YYREEE (reference sequence). The V end was cut by 5 bases, the J end by 2 bases, with 13 bases between. This CDR3 is 14 amino acids long. The CDR3 nucleotides read TGTGCCAGCAGGGGTGTTCGGGGGAACTATGGCTACACCTTC. Amino acids: CASRGVRGNYGYTF.

The chain uses TRBV14 and TRBJ1-1, with unresolved D. This CDR3 has 13 residues. Germline CDR1 and CDR2: SGHDN and FVKESK. Trimming took 1 base from V and 5 from J, leaving 8 bases between them. The CDR3: CASSQGWETEAFF. CDR3 in DNA: TGTGCCAGCAGCCAAGGTTGGGAGACTGAAGCTTTCTTT.

The sample holds one count of this clone. The chain joins TRBV10-2 to TRBJ2-7; D may be TRBD2 (5 bases). This CDR3 is built from 13 residues. Looked up from germline, CDR1 is WSHSY and CDR2 is SAAADI. Deletions cut 2 bases from V and 2 bases from J, with 7 bases between. The CDR3 protein is CASSEGGPYEQYF. The CDR3 DNA reads as TGCGCCAGCAGTGAGGGCGGGCCCTACGAGCAGTACTTC.

The chain employs TRBV27 and TRBJ2-7, with D tentatively TRBD1 (6 bases). CDR3 length equals 13 residues. Germline loops: CDR1 MNHEY, CDR2 SMNVEV (reference sequence). Trimming cost V 5 bases and J 4 bases, with 12 bases left between them. The CDR3 DNA is TGTGCCAGCAGTCCCGGACAGCCTTACGAGCAGTACTTC. Its translation: CASSPGQPYEQYF.

V and J are TRBV6-5 and TRBJ2-5; D is possibly TRBD2 (7 bases). Between the trimmed V and J ends, which lost 7 bases and 5 bases, there was a span of 14 bases. The CDR3 contains 13 residues. Germline V gene sequence: CDR1 MNHEY, CDR2 SVGAGI. Written as DNA, the CDR3 is TGTGCCAGCATTGGCGGGGGCGGGGAGACCCAGTACTTC. Translation: CASIGGGGETQYF.

The V and J genes are TRBV4-1 and TRBJ1-1; D not certain. Germline V gene data show CDR1 as MGHRA and CDR2 as YSYEKL. This CDR3 is 12 amino acids long. Trimming left V 1 base short and J 7 bases short, with 7 bases between. The DNA for the CDR3 is TGCGCCAGCAGCCAAGGGGGAGTTGAAGCTTTCTTT. Its translation: CASSQGGVEAFF.

CDR3 loop: CATRPAGALGEAFF. The DNA of the CDR3 is TGTGCCACCCGGCCGGCGGGGGCGTTGGGTGAAGCTTTCTTT. The J gene is TRBJ1-1, the V gene TRBV5-4, with TRBD1 as a possible D gene (6 bases). CDR3 length: 14 amino acids. Trimming left V 9 bases short and J 7 bases short, with 22 bases between. Looked up from germline, CDR1 is SGHNT and CDR2 is YYREEE (reference sequence). Filled out from reference TRBV5-4 and TRBJ1-1, the complete variable domain reads ETGVTQSPTHLIKTRGQQVTLRCSSQSGHNTVSWYQQALGQGPQFIFQYYREEENGRGNFPPRFSGLQFPNYSSELNVNALELDDSALYLCATRPAGALGEAFFGQGTRLTVV.

V gene TRBV6-1 combines with J gene TRBJ1-1, with 7 bases matching TRBD1. V dropped 3 bases and J dropped 2; count of bases not matched to a gene: 9. The CDR3 runs to 16 residues. Germline loops: CDR1 MNHNS, CDR2 SASEGT. CDR3 bases: TGTGCCAGCAGTGATGGGGTGGACAGGTTAAACACTGAAGCTTTCTTT. Translating it yields CASSDGVDRLNTEAFF.

The chain combines TRBV7-6 with TRBJ2-1, with 8 nucleotides matching TRBD2. Germline V CDR1 and CDR2: SGHVS, FNYEAQ. V was pared by 2 bases and J by 7 bases, with 10 bases of the junction left unmatched. The CDR3 is 16 residues long. CDR3 coding DNA: TGTGCCAGCAGCTTATATAGCGGGACTAACGGTAATGAGCAGTTCTTC. Its protein product is CASSLYSGTNGNEQFF.

The chain employs TRBV5-6 and TRBJ2-2; no clear D gene. The CDR3 spans 12 residues. V lost 2 bases and J 6 bases, leaving 5 bases between the germline ends. The germline gives CDR1 SGHDT, CDR2 YYEEEE. CDR3 protein: CASSFGAGELFF. For the CDR3, the DNA is TGTGCCAGCAGCTTTGGAGCCGGGGAGCTGTTTTTT.

CDR3 residues: CASSLGYRGTDTQYF. The CDR3 nucleotides read TGTGCCAGCAGCTTAGGTTACAGGGGCACAGATACGCAGTATTTT. This rearrangement joins TRBV13 to TRBJ2-3, with D possibly matching TRBD1 (6 bases). Germline-derived CDR1 and CDR2 are PRHDT and FYEKMQ (reference sequence). The CDR3 consists of 15 residues. V was shortened by 0 bases and J by 1 base, with 8 bases between the two germline ends.